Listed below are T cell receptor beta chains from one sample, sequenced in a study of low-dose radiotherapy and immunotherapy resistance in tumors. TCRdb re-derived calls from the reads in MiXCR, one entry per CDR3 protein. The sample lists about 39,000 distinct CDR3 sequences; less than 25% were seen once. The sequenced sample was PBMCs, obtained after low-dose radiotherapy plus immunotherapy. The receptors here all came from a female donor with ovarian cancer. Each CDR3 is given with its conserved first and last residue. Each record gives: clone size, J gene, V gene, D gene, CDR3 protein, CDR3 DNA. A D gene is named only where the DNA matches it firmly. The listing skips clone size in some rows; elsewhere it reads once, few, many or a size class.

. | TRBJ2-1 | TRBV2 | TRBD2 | CASSEEVAGGLGNEQFF | TGTGCCAGCAGTGAAGAGGTAGCGGGAGGGTTGGGCAATGAGCAGTTCTTC
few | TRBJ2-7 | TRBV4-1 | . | CASSSPAGAYYEQYF | TGCGCCAGCAGCTCGCCTGCGGGGGCCTACTACGAGCAGTACTTC
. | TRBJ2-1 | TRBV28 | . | CASSLGASYNEQFF | TGTGCCAGCAGTTTAGGGGCGTCTTACAATGAGCAGTTCTTC
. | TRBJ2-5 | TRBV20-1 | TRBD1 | CSAERDSLQETQYF | TGCAGTGCTGAGAGGGACAGCCTCCAAGAGACCCAGTACTTC
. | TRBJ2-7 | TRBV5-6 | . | CASSVTASYEQYF | TGTGCCAGCAGCGTGACAGCTTCCTACGAGCAGTACTTC
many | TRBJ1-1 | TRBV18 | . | CASSLTGHVNTEAFF | TGTGCCAGCTCACTTACGGGACACGTGAACACTGAAGCTTTCTTT
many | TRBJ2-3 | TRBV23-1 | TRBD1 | CASRGPRTGTSTDTQYF | TGCGCCAGCAGGGGACCCAGGACAGGCACTAGCACAGATACGCAGTATTTT
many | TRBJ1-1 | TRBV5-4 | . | CASSLVAPTTEAFF | TGTGCCAGCAGCTTGGTGGCCCCGACTACTGAAGCTTTCTTT
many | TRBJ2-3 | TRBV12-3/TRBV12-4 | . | CASQALKGRADTQYF | TGTGCCAGCCAAGCTCTCAAGGGACGGGCAGATACGCAGTATTTT
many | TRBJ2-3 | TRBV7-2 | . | CASSLEGTTDTQYF | TGTGCCAGCAGCTTAGAGGGTACAACAGATACGCAGTATTTT
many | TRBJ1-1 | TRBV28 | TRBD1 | CASSGNRGPNTEAFF | TGTGCCAGCAGTGGAAACAGGGGGCCCAACACTGAAGCTTTCTTT
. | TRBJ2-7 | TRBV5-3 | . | CASSPPTYEQYF | TGTGCCAGCAGCCCCCCTACCTACGAGCAGTACTTC
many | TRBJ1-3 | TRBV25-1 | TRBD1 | CASSERGGADTIYF | TGTGCCAGCAGTGAACGAGGGGGCGCGGACACCATATATTTT
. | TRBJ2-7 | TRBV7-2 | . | CASSLTGEQYF | TGTGCCAGCAGCTTAACAGGCGAGCAGTACTTC
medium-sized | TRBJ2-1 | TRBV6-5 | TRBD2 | CASCTSANRGYNEQFF | TGTGCCAGCTGCACTAGCGCGAATAGAGGATACAATGAGCAGTTCTTC
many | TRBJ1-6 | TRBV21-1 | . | CASSKGQDRCGYNSPLHF | TGTGCCAGCAGCAAGGGACAGGACCGTTGCGGATATAATTCACCCCTCCACTTT
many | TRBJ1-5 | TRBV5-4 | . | CASSAGVGQPQHF | TGTGCCAGCAGCGCAGGGGTGGGTCAGCCCCAGCATTTT
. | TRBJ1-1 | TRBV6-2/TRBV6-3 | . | CASSLETGSTEAFF | TGTGCCAGCAGCTTGGAAACGGGGAGCACTGAAGCTTTCTTT
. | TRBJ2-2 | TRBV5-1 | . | CASKRRATGELFFFFFFF | .
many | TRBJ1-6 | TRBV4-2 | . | CASSRLSGNSPLHF | TGTGCCAGCAGCCGTCTCAGTGGTAATTCACCCCTCCACTTT
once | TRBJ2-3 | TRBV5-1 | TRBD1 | CASSRDSPYHLTDTQYF | TGCGCCAGCAGCCGGGACAGCCCCTACCACCTCACAGATACGCAGTATTTT
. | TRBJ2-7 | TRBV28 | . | CASSGVVDEQYF | TGTGCCAGCAGTGGTGTGGTGGACGAGCAGTACTTC
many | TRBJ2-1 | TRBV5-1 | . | CASSLAVNEQFF | TGCGCCAGCAGCCTGGCCGTGAATGAGCAGTTCTTC
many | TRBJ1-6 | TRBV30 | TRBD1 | CAWNSGTGVSPLHF | TGTGCCTGGAATTCCGGGACAGGCGTTTCACCCCTCCACTTT
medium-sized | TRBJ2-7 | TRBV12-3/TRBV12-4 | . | CASSSIGEQYF | TGTGCCAGCAGTTCCATCGGCGAGCAGTACTTC
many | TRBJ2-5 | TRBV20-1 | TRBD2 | CSALGGKETQYF | TGCAGTGCCTTGGGAGGGAAAGAGACCCAGTACTTC
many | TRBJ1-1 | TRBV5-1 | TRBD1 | CASSRGGTGGVNTEAFF | TGCGCCAGCAGCCGTGGCGGGACAGGGGGTGTGAACACTGAAGCTTTCTTT
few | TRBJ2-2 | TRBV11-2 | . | CASSSGATGLRTGELFFF | .
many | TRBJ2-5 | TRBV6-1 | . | CASSGGMQETQYF | TGTGCCAGCAGTGGGGGGATGCAAGAGACCCAGTACTTC
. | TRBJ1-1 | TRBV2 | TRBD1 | CASSMTRTGASNTEAFF | TGTGCCAGCAGTATGACCCGGACAGGGGCCTCGAACACTGAAGCTTTCTTT
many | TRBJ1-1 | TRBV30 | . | CAWSARDEAFF | TGTGCCTGGAGTGCACGGGATGAAGCTTTCTTT
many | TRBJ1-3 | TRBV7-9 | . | CASTIGFGNTIYF | TGTGCCAGCACGATTGGGTTTGGAAACACCATATATTTT
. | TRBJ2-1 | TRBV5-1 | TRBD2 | CASSLGGTSGTYNEQFF | TGCGCCAGCAGCTTGGGTGGGACTAGCGGGACTTACAATGAGCAGTTCTTC
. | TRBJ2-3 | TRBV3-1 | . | CASSQDRAQPDTQYF | TGTGCCAGCAGCCAAGATCGGGCTCAACCAGATACGCAGTATTTT
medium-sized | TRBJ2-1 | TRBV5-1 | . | CASSLADEQFF | TGCGCCAGCAGCTTGGCCGATGAGCAGTTCTTC
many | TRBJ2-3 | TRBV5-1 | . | CASSLDYGQSDTQYF | TGCGCCAGCAGCTTGGACTACGGTCAGTCAGATACGCAGTATTTT
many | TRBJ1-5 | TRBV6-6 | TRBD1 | CASSYHGTGPQPQHF | TGTGCCAGCAGTTACCATGGGACAGGCCCCCAGCCCCAGCATTTT
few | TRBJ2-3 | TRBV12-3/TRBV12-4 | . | CASAVGAITDTQYF | TGTGCCTCCGCCGTCGGTGCCATCACAGATACGCAGTATTTT
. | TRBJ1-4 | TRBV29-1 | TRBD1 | CSIRDPQTGSNEKLFF | TGCAGCATCCGGGACCCCCAGACAGGGAGTAATGAAAAACTGTTTTTT
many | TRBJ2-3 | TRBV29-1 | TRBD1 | CSVTGTGGSDTQYF | TGCAGCGTTACCGGGACAGGGGGATCAGATACGCAGTATTTT
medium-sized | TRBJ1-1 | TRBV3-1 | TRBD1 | CASSQGGNTEAFF | TGTGCCAGCAGTCAGGGGGGGAACACTGAAGCTTTCTTT
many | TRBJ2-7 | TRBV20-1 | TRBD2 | CSARRGTSGNYEQYF | TGCAGTGCTAGGAGGGGGACTAGCGGAAACTACGAGCAGTACTTC
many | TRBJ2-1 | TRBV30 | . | CAWSGVAGSYNEQFF | TGTGCCTGGTCGGGGGTGGCGGGCTCCTACAATGAGCAGTTCTTC
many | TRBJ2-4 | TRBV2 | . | CASSGQGGIQYF | TGTGCCAGCAGTGGACAGGGAGGCATTCAGTACTTC
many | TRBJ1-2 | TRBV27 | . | CASGPYPRGPLYGYTF | TGTGCCAGCGGCCCGTACCCCAGGGGTCCACTCTATGGCTACACCTTC
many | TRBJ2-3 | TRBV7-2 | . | CASRSLFGTDTQYF | TGTGCCAGCAGATCCCTCTTCGGCACAGATACGCAGTATTTT
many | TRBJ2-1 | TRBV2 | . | CASSAGGGREEQFF | TGTGCCAGCAGTGCAGGGGGGGGTCGAGAGGAGCAGTTCTTC
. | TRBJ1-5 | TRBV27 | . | CASTGLRTDQPQHF | TGTGCCAGCACCGGTCTTAGAACAGATCAGCCCCAGCATTTT